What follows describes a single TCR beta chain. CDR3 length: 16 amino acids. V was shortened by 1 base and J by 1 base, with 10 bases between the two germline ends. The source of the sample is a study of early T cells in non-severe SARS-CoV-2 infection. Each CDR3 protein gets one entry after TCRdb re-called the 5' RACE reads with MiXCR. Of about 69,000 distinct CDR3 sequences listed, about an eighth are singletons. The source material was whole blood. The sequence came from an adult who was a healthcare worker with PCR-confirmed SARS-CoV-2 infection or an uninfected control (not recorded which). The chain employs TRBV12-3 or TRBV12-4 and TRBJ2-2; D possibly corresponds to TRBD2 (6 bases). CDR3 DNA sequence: TGTGCCAGCAGTTTAGGCGGGGAACTGAACACCGGGGAGCTGTTTTTT. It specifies CASSLGGELNTGELFF.